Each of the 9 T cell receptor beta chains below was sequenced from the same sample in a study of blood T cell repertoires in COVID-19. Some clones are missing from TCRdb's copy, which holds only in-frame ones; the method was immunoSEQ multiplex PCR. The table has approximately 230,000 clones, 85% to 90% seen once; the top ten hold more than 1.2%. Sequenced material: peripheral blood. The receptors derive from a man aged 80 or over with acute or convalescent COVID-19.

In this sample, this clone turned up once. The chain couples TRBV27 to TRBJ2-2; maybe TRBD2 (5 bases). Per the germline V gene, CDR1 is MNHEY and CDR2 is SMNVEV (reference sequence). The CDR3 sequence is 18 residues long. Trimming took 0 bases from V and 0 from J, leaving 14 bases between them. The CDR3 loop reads CASSLSRVGRANTGELFF. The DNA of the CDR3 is TGTGCCAGCAGTTTATCGCGGGTTGGCAGAGCGAACACCGGGGAGCTGTTTTTT.

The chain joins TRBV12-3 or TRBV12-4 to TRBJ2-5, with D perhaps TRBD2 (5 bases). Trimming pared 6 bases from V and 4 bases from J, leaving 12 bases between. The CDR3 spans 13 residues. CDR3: CASRLGAAETQYF. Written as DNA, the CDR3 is TGTGCCAGCAGGCTGGGAGCCGCAGAGACCCAGTACTTC.

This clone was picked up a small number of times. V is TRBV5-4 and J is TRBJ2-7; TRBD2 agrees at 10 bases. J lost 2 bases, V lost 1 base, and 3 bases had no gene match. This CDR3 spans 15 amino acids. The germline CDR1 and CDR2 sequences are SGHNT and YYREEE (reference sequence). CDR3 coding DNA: TGTGCCAGCAGCTTGACTAGCGGGGTTCCCTACGAGCAGTACTTC. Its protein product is CASSLTSGVPYEQYF.

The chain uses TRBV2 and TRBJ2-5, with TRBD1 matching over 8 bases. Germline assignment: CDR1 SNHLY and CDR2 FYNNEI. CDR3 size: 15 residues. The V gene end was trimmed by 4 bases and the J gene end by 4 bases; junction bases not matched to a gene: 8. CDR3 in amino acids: CASSGNGQGRETQYF. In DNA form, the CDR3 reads TGTGCCAGCAGTGGAAACGGACAGGGCCGAGAGACCCAGTACTTC.

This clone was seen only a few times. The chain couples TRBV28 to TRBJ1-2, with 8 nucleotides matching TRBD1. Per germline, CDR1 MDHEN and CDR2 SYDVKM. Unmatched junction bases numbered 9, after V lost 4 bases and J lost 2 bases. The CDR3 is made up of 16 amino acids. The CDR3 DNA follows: TGTGCCAGCAGTTCCGCAGGGGGCACCGTAAACTATGGCTACACCTTC. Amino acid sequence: CASSSAGGTVNYGYTF.

The CDR3, as DNA: TGTGCCAGCAGTTCCGGGATTGATACGCAGTATTTT. Encoded protein: CASSSGIDTQYF. The rearrangement joins TRBV12-3 or TRBV12-4 to TRBJ2-3; possibly TRBD2 for D (5 bases). This CDR3 has 12 amino acids. Trimming removed 4 bases from V and 6 bases from J, with 8 bases in between.

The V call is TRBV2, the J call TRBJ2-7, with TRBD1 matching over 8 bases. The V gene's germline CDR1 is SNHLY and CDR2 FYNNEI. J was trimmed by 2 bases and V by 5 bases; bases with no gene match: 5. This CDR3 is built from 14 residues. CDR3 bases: TGTGCCAGCAGTCGAGTCAGGGGGCCCTACGAGCAGTACTTC. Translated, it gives CASSRVRGPYEQYF.

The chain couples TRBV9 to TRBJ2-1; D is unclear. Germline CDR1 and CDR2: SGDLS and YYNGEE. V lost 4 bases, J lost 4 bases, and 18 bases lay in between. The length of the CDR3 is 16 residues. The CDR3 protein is CASSPRGVNVYNEQFF. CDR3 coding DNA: TGTGCCAGCAGCCCGCGCGGAGTTAACGTTTACAATGAGCAGTTCTTC.

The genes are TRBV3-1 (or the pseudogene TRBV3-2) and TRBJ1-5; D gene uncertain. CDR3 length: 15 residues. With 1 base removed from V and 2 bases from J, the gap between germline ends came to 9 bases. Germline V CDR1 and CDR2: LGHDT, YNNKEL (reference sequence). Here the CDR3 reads CASSQGRHGNQPQHF. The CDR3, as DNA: TGTGCCAGCAGCCAAGGGCGGCATGGCAATCAGCCCCAGCATTTT.